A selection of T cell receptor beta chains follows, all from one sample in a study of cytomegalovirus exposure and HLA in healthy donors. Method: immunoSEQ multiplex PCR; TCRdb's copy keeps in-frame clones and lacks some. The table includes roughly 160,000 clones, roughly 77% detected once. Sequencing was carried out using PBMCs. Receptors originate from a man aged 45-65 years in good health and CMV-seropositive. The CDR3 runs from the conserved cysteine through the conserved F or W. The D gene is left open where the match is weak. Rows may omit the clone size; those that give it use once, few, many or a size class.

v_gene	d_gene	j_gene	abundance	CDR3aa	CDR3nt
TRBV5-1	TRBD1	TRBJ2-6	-	CASSLQGIEANVLTF	TGCGCCAGCAGCTTACAGGGGATTGAGGCCAACGTCCTGACTTTC
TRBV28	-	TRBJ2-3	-	CASSTRWGSTDTQYF	TGTGCCAGCAGTACTAGGTGGGGAAGCACAGATACGCAGTATTTT
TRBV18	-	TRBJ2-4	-	CASPPVAVPAKNIQYF	TGTGCCAGCCCACCTGTAGCGGTGCCAGCCAAAAACATTCAGTACTTC
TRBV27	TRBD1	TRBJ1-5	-	CASRKSDRAPNQPQHF	TGTGCCAGCAGGAAGTCGGACAGGGCCCCCAATCAGCCCCAGCATTTT
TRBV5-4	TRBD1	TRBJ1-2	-	CASSPRDRGLYGYTF	TGTGCCAGCAGCCCCCGGGACAGGGGATTATATGGCTACACCTTC
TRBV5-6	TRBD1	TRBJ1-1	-	CASNTRDRGWEAFF	TGTGCCAGCAACACCCGGGACAGGGGATGGGAAGCTTTCTTT
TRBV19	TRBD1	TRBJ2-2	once	CASTQLGTANTGELFF	TGTGCCAGTACCCAATTGGGGACAGCGAACACCGGGGAGCTGTTTTTT
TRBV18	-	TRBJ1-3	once	CASAPQGKAGNTIYF	TGTGCCAGCGCCCCGCAGGGGAAGGCTGGAAACACCATATATTTT
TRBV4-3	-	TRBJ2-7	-	CASSQAFGQGTYEQYF	TGCGCCAGCAGCCAAGCTTTTGGCCAGGGAACCTACGAGCAGTACTTC
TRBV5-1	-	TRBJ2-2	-	CASSSGSTPGTGELFF	TGCGCCAGCAGCTCGGGGAGTACTCCGGGCACCGGGGAGCTGTTTTTT
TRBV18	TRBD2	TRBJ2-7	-	CASSLGEGEQYF	TGTGCCAGCTCACTTGGGGAGGGCGAGCAGTACTTC
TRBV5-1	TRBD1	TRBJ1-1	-	CASSPGTGYTEAFF	TGCGCCAGCAGCCCAGGGACAGGGTACACTGAAGCTTTCTTT
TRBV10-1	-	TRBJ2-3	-	CASSRLGGTQYF	TGCGCCAGCAGCCGACTAGGCGGTACGCAGTATTTT
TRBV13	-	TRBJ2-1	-	CASSHGLGNEQFF	TGTGCCAGCAGCCATGGGCTGGGCAATGAGCAGTTCTTC
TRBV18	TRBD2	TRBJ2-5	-	CASSPPSGGYQETQYF	TGTGCCAGCTCACCACCAAGCGGGGGGTATCAAGAGACCCAGTACTTC
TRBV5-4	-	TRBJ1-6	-	CASSFGGTGLSPLHF	TGTGCCAGCAGCTTTGGGGGAACAGGGTTGTCACCCCTCCACTTT
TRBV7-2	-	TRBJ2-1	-	CASSLAWGQNNEQFF	TGTGCCAGCAGCTTAGCGTGGGGGCAGAACAATGAGCAGTTCTTC
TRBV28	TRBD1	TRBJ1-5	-	CATRQGHGNQPQHF	TGTGCCACAAGACAGGGGCATGGCAATCAGCCCCAGCATTTT
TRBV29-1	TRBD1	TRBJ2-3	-	CSVASGTGAYTQYF	TGCAGCGTGGCCTCCGGGACAGGCGCTTATACGCAGTATTTT
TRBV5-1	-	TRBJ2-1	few	CASSLAPPGEQFF	TGCGCCAGCAGCTTGGCTCCTCCAGGTGAGCAGTTCTTC
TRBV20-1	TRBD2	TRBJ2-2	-	CSAGGGGELFF	TGCAGTGCTGGCGGGGGCGGGGAGCTGTTTTTT
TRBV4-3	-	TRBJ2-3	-	CASSQDPARGSTDTQYF	TGCGCCAGCAGCCAAGATCCGGCCAGGGGAAGCACAGATACGCAGTATTTT
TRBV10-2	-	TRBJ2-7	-	CASSESSRYEQYF	TGCGCCAGCAGTGAGTCTAGCCGCTACGAGCAGTACTTC
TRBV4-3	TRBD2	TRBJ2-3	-	CASSEPRGGLGDTQYF	TGCGCCAGCTCTGAACCCCGCGGGGGACTAGGGGATACGCAGTATTTT
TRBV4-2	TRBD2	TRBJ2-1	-	CASSQDGGGFSYNEQFF	TGTGCCAGCAGCCAAGATGGGGGGGGATTCTCCTACAATGAGCAGTTCTTC
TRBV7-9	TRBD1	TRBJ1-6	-	CASSLGGGTGGSPLHF	TGTGCCAGCAGCTTGGGCGGTGGGACAGGGGGTTCACCCCTCCACTTT
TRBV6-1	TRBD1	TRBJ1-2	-	CASTDVRGLGGYTF	TGTGCCAGCACAGATGTCAGGGGGCTCGGGGGCTACACCTTC
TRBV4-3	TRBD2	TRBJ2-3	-	CASSPGTSTTDTQYF	TGCGCCAGCAGCCCCGGGACTAGCACCACAGATACGCAGTATTTT
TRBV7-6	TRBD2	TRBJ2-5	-	CASSLRTSGTQETQYF	TGTGCCAGCAGCTTAAGGACTAGCGGGACACAAGAGACCCAGTACTTC
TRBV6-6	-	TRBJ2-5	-	CASNFWSREETQYF	TGTGCCAGCAACTTCTGGAGCCGGGAGGAGACCCAGTACTTC
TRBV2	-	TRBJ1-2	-	CASSSLGGLGYTF	TGTGCCAGCAGTTCCCTGGGGGGGCTTGGCTACACCTTC
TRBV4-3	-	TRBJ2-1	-	CASSRTEAEQFF	TGCGCCAGCAGCCGGACAGAGGCTGAGCAGTTCTTC
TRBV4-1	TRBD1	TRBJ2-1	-	CASSVVGTGPSEQFF	TGCGCCAGCAGCGTAGTGGGGACAGGTCCTTCCGAGCAGTTCTTC
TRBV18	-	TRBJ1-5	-	CASSPVNSNQPQHF	TGTGCCAGCTCACCAGTTAATAGCAATCAGCCCCAGCATTTT
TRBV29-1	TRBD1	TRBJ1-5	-	CSVGTGRNQPQHF	TGCAGCGTCGGGACAGGGCGGAATCAGCCCCAGCATTTT
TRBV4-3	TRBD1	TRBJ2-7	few	CASSQDDRVTEQYF	TGCGCCAGCAGCCAAGATGACAGGGTTACCGAGCAGTACTTC
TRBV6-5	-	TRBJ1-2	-	CASRPGAGGYTF	TGTGCCAGCAGGCCAGGGGCAGGGGGCTACACCTTC
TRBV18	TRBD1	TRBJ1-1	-	CASSYGTGGYSTEAFF	TGTGCCAGCTCATACGGGACAGGGGGCTATAGCACTGAAGCTTTCTTT
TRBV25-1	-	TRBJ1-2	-	CASSEWRGGVVNYGYTF	TGTGCCAGCAGTGAATGGAGGGGGGGAGTCGTGAACTATGGCTACACCTTC
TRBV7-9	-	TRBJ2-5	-	CASSLVAVQETQYF	TGTGCCAGCAGCTTAGTAGCGGTGCAAGAGACCCAGTACTTC
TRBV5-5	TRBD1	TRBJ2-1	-	CASSRGQGGDYNEQFF	TGTGCCAGCAGCAGGGGACAGGGCGGTGACTACAATGAGCAGTTCTTC